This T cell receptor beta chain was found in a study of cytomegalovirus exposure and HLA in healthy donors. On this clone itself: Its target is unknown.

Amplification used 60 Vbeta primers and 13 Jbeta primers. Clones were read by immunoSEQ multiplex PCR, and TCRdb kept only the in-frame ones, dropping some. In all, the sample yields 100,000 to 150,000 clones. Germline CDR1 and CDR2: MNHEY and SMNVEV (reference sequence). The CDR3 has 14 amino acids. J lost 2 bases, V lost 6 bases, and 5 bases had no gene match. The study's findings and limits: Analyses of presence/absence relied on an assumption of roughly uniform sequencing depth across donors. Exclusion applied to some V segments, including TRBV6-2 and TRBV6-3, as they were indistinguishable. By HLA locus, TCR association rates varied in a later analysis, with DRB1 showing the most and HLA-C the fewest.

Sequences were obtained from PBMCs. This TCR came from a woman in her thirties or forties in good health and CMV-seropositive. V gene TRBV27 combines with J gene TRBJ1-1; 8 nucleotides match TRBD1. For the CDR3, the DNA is TGTGCCAGCAGAATCGACAGGGGAAACACTGAAGCTTTCTTT. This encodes CASRIDRGNTEAFF.